The subject of this entry is one T cell receptor beta chain. This specimen comes from a study of blood T cell repertoires in COVID-19. Data came from immunoSEQ multiplex PCR; TCRdb stores just in-frame clones and leaves some out. The table shows approximately 290,000 clones, with over 75% occurring only once. The source is a human donor with COVID-19, enrolled during active disease. The donor label of this sample is uncertain. The sequenced sample consisted of peripheral blood.

The DNA of the CDR3 is TGCAGCGTCGTCCTGAGCGGGGAGACCCAGTACTTC. Its protein is CSVVLSGETQYF. The chain joins TRBV29-1 to TRBJ2-5; D is perhaps TRBD2 (6 bases). The CDR3 runs 12 residues. The V gene lost 6 bases and the J gene lost 5 bases, with 13 bases spanning the gap. The germline CDR1 and CDR2 sequences are SQVTM and ANQGSEA. Together with reference TRBV29-1 and TRBJ2-5, the CDR3 gives the full variable domain: SAVISQKPSRDICQRGTSLTIQCQVDSQVTMMFWYRQQPGQSLTLIATANQGSEATYESGFVIDKFPISRPNLTFSTLTVSNMSPEDSSIYLCSVVLSGETQYFGPGTRLLVL.